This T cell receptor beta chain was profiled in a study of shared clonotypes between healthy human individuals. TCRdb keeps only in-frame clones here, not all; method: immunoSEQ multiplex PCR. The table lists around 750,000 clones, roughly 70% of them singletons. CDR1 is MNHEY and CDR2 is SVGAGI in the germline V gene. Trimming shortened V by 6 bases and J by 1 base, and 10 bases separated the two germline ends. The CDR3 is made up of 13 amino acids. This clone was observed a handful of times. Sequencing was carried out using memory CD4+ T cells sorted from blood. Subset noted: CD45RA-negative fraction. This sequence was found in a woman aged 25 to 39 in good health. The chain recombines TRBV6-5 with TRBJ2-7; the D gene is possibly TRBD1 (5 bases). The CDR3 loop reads CASRRQLSYEQYF. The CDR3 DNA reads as TGTGCCAGCAGACGACAGCTTTCCTACGAGCAGTACTTC.